This record looks at one TCR beta chain sequence and its context. What it binds is not known. This sample is part of a study of shared clonotypes between healthy human individuals. Findings of the study overall: The sole specimen, blood, was sampled, and tissue repertoires likely differ. Clonotypes that were shared across a handful of donors made up approximately 5% of naive CD4 clonotypes. Depth was large, yet rarefaction showed that sorted-subset sequencing was incomplete.

CDR1 is MNHEY, CDR2 SVGAGI, per germline. The CDR3 spans 15 residues. Trimming cost V 3 bases and J 6 bases; bases outside gene matches: 11. The method was immunoSEQ multiplex PCR; TCRdb's version includes in-frame clones alone and lacks a portion of them. This sample yields around 940,000 clones, of which 76% are seen a single time; about 1.5% belongs to the top ten. The sequenced sample consisted of memory CD4+ T cells sorted from blood. Subset meaning: CD45RA-negative fraction. The rearrangement links TRBV6-5 to TRBJ2-7, with 7 bases that match TRBD2. The receptor's source is a man in his late teens or twenties in good health. The CDR3 DNA sequence: TGTGCCAGCAGTTATCAAGCGGGACCCTCGGGCGAGCAGTACTTC. This codes for CASSYQAGPSGEQYF.